This T cell receptor beta chain was captured by sequencing in a study of cytomegalovirus exposure and HLA in healthy donors. Whole-study findings and limits: Accurate predictions that matched the HLA-A and HLA-B alleles of most subjects were reportedly made from TCR beta sequences. Associated with HLA alleles at 0.05 false discovery rate in a later analysis were approximately 17,000 TCR beta sequences.

This clone appeared a few times. The antigen remains unidentified. Germline assignment: CDR1 SQVTM and CDR2 ANQGSEA. V was trimmed by 6 bases and J by 7 bases, leaving 12 bases between them. This CDR3 is built from 12 residues. The PCR used 60 Vbeta and 13 Jbeta primers. The data were produced by immunoSEQ multiplex PCR, yet TCRdb's version contains in-frame clones alone and is incomplete. The table lists 85,000 to 90,000 clones, around four fifths of them singletons. Sequencing input: PBMCs. The chain carries TRBV29-1 and TRBJ1-4; D might be TRBD1 (6 bases). This TCR came from a young man in good health and CMV-seropositive. CDR3 sequence: CSVAGAGEKLFF. The CDR3 nucleotides read TGCAGCGTGGCAGGGGCAGGTGAAAAACTGTTTTTT. The entire variable domain, with the rest obtained from reference TRBV29-1 and TRBJ1-4, is as follows: SAVISQKPSRDICQRGTSLTIQCQVDSQVTMMFWYRQQPGQSLTLIATANQGSEATYESGFVIDKFPISRPNLTFSTLTVSNMSPEDSSIYLCSVAGAGEKLFFGSGTQLSVL.